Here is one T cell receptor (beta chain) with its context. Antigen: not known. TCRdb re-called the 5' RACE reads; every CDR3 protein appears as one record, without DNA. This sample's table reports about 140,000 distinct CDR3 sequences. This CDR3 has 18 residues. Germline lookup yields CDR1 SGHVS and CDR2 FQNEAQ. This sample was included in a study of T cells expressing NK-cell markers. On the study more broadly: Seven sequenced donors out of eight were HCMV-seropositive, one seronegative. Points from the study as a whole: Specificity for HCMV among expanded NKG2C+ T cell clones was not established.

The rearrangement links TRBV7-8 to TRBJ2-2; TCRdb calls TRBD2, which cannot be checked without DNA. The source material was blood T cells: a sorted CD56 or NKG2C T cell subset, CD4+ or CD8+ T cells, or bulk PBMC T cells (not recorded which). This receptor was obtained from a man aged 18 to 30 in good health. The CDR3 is CASSENQLLADNTGELFF.